These 31 T cell receptor beta chains share one sample of origin, sequenced in a study of breast tumors, draining lymph nodes, adjacent tissues. Axillary draining lymph nodes of breast cancer patients supplied the node samples. TCRdb reanalysed the multiplex PCR reads using MiXCR and keeps one entry per CDR3 protein. Of approximately 88,000 distinct CDR3 sequences listed, over 25% are singletons. Sample: axillary lymph node tissue. These receptors originate from a female donor with breast cancer. Some clones in this sample may be carry-over from other donors' samples.

This clonotype came up many times. This chain connects TRBV5-6 to TRBJ2-1; TRBD2 might be the D (5 bases). The CDR3 sequence is 16 residues long. Deletions cut 4 bases from V and 0 bases from J, with 14 bases between. Germline V lookup: CDR1 SGHDT, CDR2 YYEEEE. The CDR3 region is CASSLQAESSYNEQFF. The CDR3 DNA is TGTGCCAGCAGCCTACAAGCGGAAAGCTCCTACAATGAGCAGTTCTTC.

The genes are TRBV20-1 and TRBJ2-7, with 11 positions matching TRBD2. Looked up from germline, CDR1 is DFQATT and CDR2 is SNEGSKA (reference sequence). V lost 5 bases, J lost 3 bases, and 3 bases stayed unmatched. The CDR3 is made up of 13 amino acids. CDR3 in amino acids: CSAQTSGNYEQYF. CDR3 in DNA: TGCAGTGCTCAGACTAGCGGGAACTACGAGCAGTACTTC.

This clonotype was seen ten or more times. The chain combines TRBV6-5 with TRBJ2-7, with a possible D match to TRBD2 (6 bases). Trimming took off 5 bases at V and 0 bases at J, with 17 bases between the two ends. Germline-derived CDR1 and CDR2 are MNHEY and SVGAGI. The CDR3 totals 16 residues. This chain's CDR3 is CASSPSWTGLSYEQYF. In DNA form, the CDR3 reads TGTGCCAGCAGTCCTTCTTGGACGGGACTCTCCTACGAGCAGTACTTC.

This clonotype came up many times. A much larger clone lies a single base off, so this may be a read error. CDR3 DNA: TGCAGCGTTGTGACGGAAGGGACCCAGTACTTC. It is translated as CSVVTEGTQYF. The chain uses TRBV29-1 and TRBJ2-5, with D uncertain. Germline assignment: CDR1 SQVTM and CDR2 ANQGSEA. Trimming pared 4 bases from V and 7 bases from J, leaving 10 bases between. This CDR3 is 11 amino acids long.

There are many counts of this clonotype. The rearrangement joins TRBV28 to TRBJ2-7; the match to TRBD1 covers 9 bases. The CDR3 spans 15 residues. J gave up 5 bases and V 6 bases, and 11 bases lay outside the gene matches. The V gene's germline CDR1 is MDHEN and CDR2 SYDVKM. The CDR3 nucleotides are TGTGCCAGCAGCCAAAGGACAGGGGACGAACACGAGCAGTACTTC. It encodes CASSQRTGDEHEQYF.

V and J are TRBV28 and TRBJ2-5, with TRBD2 identical over 7 bases. J gave up 9 bases and V 6 bases, and 13 bases lay outside the gene matches. Germline CDR1 MDHEN, CDR2 SYDVKM. The CDR3 has 14 residues. In DNA, the CDR3 is TGTGCCAGCAGAGGGGCCTGGGGGGGGGAGGCCCAGTACTTC. This encodes CASRGAWGGEAQYF.

This clonotype has a handful of counts. Given a much more abundant clone one base away, this may be a read error. This chain links TRBV5-4 with TRBJ2-7; D remains ambiguous. CDR3 length: 14 residues. CDR1 and CDR2 from the germline V gene are SGHNT and YYREEE (reference sequence). The V end lost 6 bases, the J end lost 0 bases, and 13 bases lay between the germline ends. Here the CDR3 reads CASTLTPTSYEQYF. The CDR3 coding sequence is TGTGCCAGCACGTTGACACCGACCTCCTACGAGCAGTACTTC.

With regard to this clonotype: This may stem from a read error, because a much larger clone lies one nucleotide away. This chain uses TRBV6-2 or TRBV6-3 with TRBJ2-1, with 7 bases that match TRBD2. Germline assignment: CDR1 MNHEY and CDR2 SVGEGT. Trimming removed 11 bases from V and 2 bases from J; junction bases left unmatched: 6. CDR3 size: 13 residues. Here the CDR3 DNA reads TGTGCCTGCCAGGGAGGGCCCTACAATGAGCAGTTCTTC. This translates into CACQGGPYNEQFF.

This chain links TRBV30 with TRBJ2-7; weak D call: TRBD2 (5 bases). Germline CDR1 GTSNPN, CDR2 SVGIG (reference sequence). V was cut by 3 bases and J by 5 bases, with 8 bases left in between. CDR3 length equals 11 residues. CDR3 coding DNA: TGTGCCTGGAGAGGGAGCCACGAGCAGTACTTC. This translates into CAWRGSHEQYF.

Notes on this clonotype: Given a much more abundant clone one base away, this may be a read error. The chain carries TRBV6-2 or TRBV6-3 and TRBJ1-4; a weak D match, TRBD1 (5 bases). CDR3 size: 14 residues. Germline V gives CDR1 MNHEY, CDR2 SVGEGT. Here the CDR3 reads CASSHSDTWEKLFF. In nucleotides, the CDR3 is TGTGCCAGCAGTCACTCGGACACTTGGGAAAAACTGTTTTTT.

At least ten counts were recorded for this clonotype. A much larger clone sits a single nucleotide away, making a read error possible. The J gene is TRBJ1-6, the V gene TRBV6-1; D is possibly TRBD1 (5 bases). Germline CDR1 MNHNS, CDR2 SASEGT. This CDR3 spans 16 amino acids. Deletions cut 5 bases from V and 7 bases from J, with 18 bases between. The CDR3 region is CASSLRGSTVNSPLHF. The CDR3 region has the DNA TGTGCCAGCAGTCTGAGGGGATCGACAGTAAATTCACCCCTCCACTTT.

In regard to this clonotype: Its ends do not fully match the called genes, so a read error is possible. V usage is TRBV5-1 and J usage is TRBJ2-3, with TRBD1 as a possible D gene (6 bases). The CDR3 covers 13 residues. The germline V gene encodes CDR1 SGHRS and CDR2 YFSETQ. The CDR3 sequence is CASSGGLTDTQYF. The CDR3 region has the DNA TGCGCCAGCAGCGGGGGCCTTACAGATACCCAGTATTTT.

This clonotype was detected many times. The V gene is TRBV29-1, the J gene TRBJ2-5, with D possibly matching TRBD2 (6 bases). Germline lookup yields CDR1 SQVTM and CDR2 ANQGSEA. The V end was cut by 5 bases, the J end by 5 bases, with 9 bases between. This CDR3 has 11 residues. This CDR3 is CSVTSWETQYF. CDR3 DNA: TGCAGCGTTACTAGCTGGGAGACCCAGTACTTC.

V usage is TRBV13 and J usage is TRBJ1-6; perhaps TRBD1 as D (6 bases). The germline V gene encodes CDR1 PRHDT and CDR2 FYEKMQ (reference sequence). V shed 6 bases and J shed 14 bases, with 29 bases lying between them. There are 17 residues in the CDR3. The CDR3 region has the DNA TGTGCCAGCAGACCAAGTGGCCTAGGGGGTGAAAAAGTCACCCTCCACTTT. Amino acid sequence: CASRPSGLGGEKVTLHF. The full variable domain, its missing parts supplied by reference TRBV13 and TRBJ1-6, is AAGVIQSPRHLIKEKRETATLKCYPIPRHDTVYWYQQGPGQDPQFLISFYEKMQSDKGSIPDRFSAQQFSDYHSELNMSSLELGDSALYFCASRPSGLGGEKVTLHFGNGTRLTVT.

J is TRBJ1-1 and V is TRBV5-1; D remains unclear. The germline CDR1 and CDR2 sequences are SGHRS and YFSETQ. The V end was cut by 2 bases, the J end by 0 bases, with 8 bases between. The CDR3 extends over 14 amino acids. CDR3 nucleotide sequence: TGCGCCAGCAGCTTCAGAGACATGAACACTGAAGCTTTCTTT. It encodes CASSFRDMNTEAFF.

This clonotype was seen at least ten times. The genes are TRBV6-1 and TRBJ2-5; D unclear. V was pared by 2 bases and J by 5 bases, with 9 bases between. This CDR3 has 13 amino acids. Germline CDR1 MNHNS, CDR2 SASEGT. Here the CDR3 reads CASSEIRLETQYF. The CDR3 DNA reads as TGTGCCAGCAGTGAAATTAGGTTGGAGACCCAGTACTTC.

For this clonotype: The germline gene is not matched at one end of the junction; a read error may be the cause. This chain connects TRBV3-1 to TRBJ2-5; 8 nucleotides align to TRBD1. The CDR3 totals 15 residues. Per the germline V gene, CDR1 is LGHDT and CDR2 is YNNKEL (reference sequence). DNA for the CDR3: TGTGCCAACAGCCAAGGAGACAGGGGCGGGGAGACCCAGTACTTC. This sequence encodes CANSQGDRGGETQYF.

As concerns this clonotype: One end of the junction does not line up with germline, which may come from a read error. V and J are TRBV3-1 and TRBJ2-5; maybe TRBD2 (6 bases). Germline V CDR1 and CDR2: LGHDT, YNNKEL (reference sequence). The CDR3 spans 15 residues. The CDR3 is CASSPRGRDRETQHF. The DNA for the CDR3 is TGTGCCAGCAGCCCCCGCGGTCGGGACCGGGAGACCCAGCACTTC.

This clonotype was detected many times. The rearrangement joins TRBV7-2 to TRBJ1-2, with 7 positions matching TRBD1. Per germline, CDR1 SGHTA and CDR2 FQGNSA. V shed 6 bases and J 0 bases; nucleotides not matched to a gene: 4. This CDR3 region has 14 residues. The CDR3, as DNA: TGTGCCAGCAGTCCAGACAGGGCTAACTATGGCTACACCTTC. Encoded protein: CASSPDRANYGYTF.

The table lists this clonotype with many counts. The chain uses TRBV15 and TRBJ1-5; 8 bases line up with TRBD1. The length of the CDR3 is 14 residues. Germline V CDR1 and CDR2: LNHNV, YYDKDF (reference sequence). V was pared by 3 bases and J by 10 bases, with 8 bases of the junction left unmatched. The CDR3 DNA is TGTGCCACCAGCAGTGGACAGGGCCTACCCCCCCAGCATTTT. It is translated as CATSSGQGLPPQHF.

The chain employs TRBV20-1 and TRBJ2-7; D is tentatively TRBD1 or TRBD2 (5 bases each). The CDR3 runs 13 residues. The V end was cut by 5 bases, the J end by 6 bases, with 17 bases between. Germline V gives CDR1 DFQATT, CDR2 SNEGSKA (reference sequence). The CDR3 sequence: CSAYRDPSSEQYF. The CDR3 DNA is TGCAGTGCTTACCGGGACCCAAGTAGCGAGCAGTACTTC.

This clonotype was seen ten or more times. V usage is TRBV20-1 and J usage is TRBJ2-5, with D hard to call. Germline values: CDR1 DFQATT, CDR2 SNEGSKA (reference sequence). V shed 3 bases and J shed 3 bases, with 8 bases lying between them. This CDR3 region has 12 residues. CDR3 sequence (DNA): TGCAGTGCTAGCCCGGCTAAAGAGACCCAGTACTTC. Translated, it gives CSASPAKETQYF.

In this sample, this clonotype turned up a few times. A read error may be the cause here, since a much bigger clone is one base away. The conserved phenylalanine or tryptophan normally closing the CDR3 is absent here, so this likely arose from a read error. The chain is built from TRBV7-2 and TRBJ2-1; TRBD1 might be the D (6 bases). The CDR3 loop spans 14 amino acids. Trimming stripped 1 base from V and 9 bases from J, with 13 bases between. Germline CDR1 and CDR2: SGHTA and FQGNSA. The CDR3 loop is CASSLGGGRGEQFL. CDR3 nucleotide sequence: TGTGCCAGCAGCTTAGGGGGCGGCAGGGGTGAGCAGTTCCTC.

CDR3 loop: CATNRGHGYTF. The DNA for the CDR3 is TGTGCCACCAACAGGGGTCATGGCTACACCTTC. This chain uses TRBV19 with TRBJ1-2; the match to TRBD1 covers 7 bases. CDR1 is LNHDA, CDR2 SQIVND, per germline (reference sequence). The CDR3 consists of 11 residues. Germline trimming cut 10 bases from V and 6 bases from J; bases unmatched to any gene: 5.

This clonotype was detected ten times or more. The V gene is TRBV15, the J gene TRBJ2-4, with D perhaps matching TRBD2 (6 bases). Germline-derived CDR1 and CDR2 are LNHNV and YYDKDF (reference sequence). V was cut by 1 base and J by 8 bases, with 12 bases left in between. This CDR3 comprises 14 residues. The CDR3 spells CATSRVMGGDIQYF. Here the CDR3 DNA reads TGTGCCACCAGCAGAGTCATGGGCGGGGACATTCAGTACTTC.

With regard to this clonotype: One junction end disagrees with the germline gene, perhaps due to a read error. J is TRBJ1-2 and V is TRBV5-1; D remains unclear. Germline assignment: CDR1 SGHRS and CDR2 YFSETQ. This CDR3 region has 13 residues. In DNA, the CDR3 is TGTGCCAGCAGCTTGGTTGGACGGAGTGGCTACGCCTTC. The encoded protein is CASSLVGRSGYAF. The full variable domain, rest sourced from reference TRBV5-1 and TRBJ1-2, is KAGVTQTPRYLIKTRGQQVTLSCSPISGHRSVSWYQQTPGQGLQFLFEYFSETQRNKGNFPGRFSGRQFSNSRSEMNVSTLELGDSALYLCASSLVGRSGYAFGSGTRLTVV.

This clonotype was counted a few times. A read error is possible here, since a much larger clone lies one base away. The V call is TRBV5-5, the J call TRBJ1-2, with D unresolved. The ends were cut back, 4 bases at V and 7 bases at J, with 20 bases in the middle. Germline-derived CDR1 and CDR2 are SGHKS and YYEKEE (reference sequence). The CDR3 has 15 amino acids. The CDR3 is CASSPDGPGRGGYTF. CDR3 DNA: TGTGCCAGCAGCCCGGACGGTCCGGGGAGAGGTGGCTACACCTTC. Based on the CDR3 plus reference TRBV5-5 and TRBJ1-2, the full variable domain is DAGVTQSPTHLIKTRGQQVTLRCSPISGHKSVSWYQQVLGQGPQFIFQYYEKEERGRGNFPDRFSARQFPNYSSELNVNALLLGDSALYLCASSPDGPGRGGYTFGSGTRLTVV.

This clonotype has ten or more counts. The rearrangement uses TRBV20-1 and TRBJ1-5; TRBD1 matches at 7 bases. CDR3 length: 13 residues. V trimming: 7 bases; J trimming: 2 bases; junction bases outside the gene matches: 5. CDR1 and CDR2 (germline): DFQATT, SNEGSKA (reference sequence). CDR3 sequence (DNA): TGCAGTGGCCAGGGGGTTCGCAATCAGCCCCAGCATTTT. Translated: CSGQGVRNQPQHF.

There are many counts of this clonotype. This chain joins TRBV20-1 and TRBJ1-5, with D tentatively TRBD1 (5 bases). The CDR3 totals 12 residues. Trimming stripped 5 bases from V and 2 bases from J, with 7 bases between. Looked up from germline, CDR1 is DFQATT and CDR2 is SNEGSKA (reference sequence). As DNA, the CDR3 is TGCAGTGCTCAGGGTGGCAATCAGCCCCAGCATTTT. This gives the protein CSAQGGNQPQHF.

The chain couples TRBV7-8 to TRBJ1-2, with D possibly matching TRBD1 (5 bases). Germline values: CDR1 SGHVS, CDR2 FQNEAQ. CDR3 size: 16 residues. The CDR3, as DNA: TGTGTCGGCAGCCCTCTACCGGGACGAATTTTCTATGGCTACACCTTC. Translated: CVGSPLPGRIFYGYTF.

On this clonotype: A read error is possible here, since a much larger clone lies one base away. CDR3 in DNA: TGTGCCAGCAGGGGACTAGCGGGCTCACCCTCCAACGAGCAGTACTTC. Translation: CASRGLAGSPSNEQYF. The chain is built from TRBV27 and TRBJ2-7; 12 bases are a match to TRBD2. Germline V CDR1 and CDR2: MNHEY, SMNVEV (reference sequence). This CDR3 has 16 amino acids.